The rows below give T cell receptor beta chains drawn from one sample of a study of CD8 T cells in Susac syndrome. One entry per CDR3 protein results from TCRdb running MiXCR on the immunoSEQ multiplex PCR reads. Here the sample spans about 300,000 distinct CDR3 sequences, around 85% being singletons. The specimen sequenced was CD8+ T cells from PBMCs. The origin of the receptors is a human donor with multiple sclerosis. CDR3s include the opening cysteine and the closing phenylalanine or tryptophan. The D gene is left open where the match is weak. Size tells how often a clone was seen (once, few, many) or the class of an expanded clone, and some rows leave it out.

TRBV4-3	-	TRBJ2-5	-	TGCGCCAGCAGCCAAGAAACGAACCGAGGGTGGGAGACCCAGTACTTC	CASSQETNRGWETQYF
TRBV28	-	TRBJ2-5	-	TGTGCCAGCAGTTCATGGGACCAGGCTGTGGGTGAGACCCAGTACTTC	CASSSWDQAVGETQYF
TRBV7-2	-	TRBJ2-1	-	TGTGCCAGCAGCTTTCTTTACAATGAGCAGTTCTTC	CASSFLYNEQFF
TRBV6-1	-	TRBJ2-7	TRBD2	TGTGCCAGCCCCATAGAAATAGCGGGGCCCGGGGGGATTTACGAGCAGTACTTC	CASPIEIAGPGGIYEQYF
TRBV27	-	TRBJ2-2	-	TGTGCCAGCGGCCAGGGTCTCGGGGAGCTGTTTTTT	CASGQGLGELFF
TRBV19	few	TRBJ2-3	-	TGTGCCAGTAGTACGCGCACCACAGATACGCAGTATTTT	CASSTRTTDTQYF
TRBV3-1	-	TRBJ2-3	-	TGTGCCAGCAGCCAAGAAACTAGCACAGATACGCAGTATTTT	CASSQETSTDTQYF
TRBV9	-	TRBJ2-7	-	TGTGCCAGCAGCCCCCTGAGGGACCTGTTATCCTACGAGCAGTACTTC	CASSPLRDLLSYEQYF
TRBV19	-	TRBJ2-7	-	TGTGCCAGTAGTATAGGAGGACGAAACTCCTACGAGCAGTACTTC	CASSIGGRNSYEQYF
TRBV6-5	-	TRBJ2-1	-	TGTGCCAGCAGTTCCAGAGGGACTCCCCTAACCTCCTACAATGAGCAGTTCTTC	CASSSRGTPLTSYNEQFF
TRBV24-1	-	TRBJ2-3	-	TGTGCCACCAGTGATTTGGCGGGAGATACGCAGTATTTT	CATSDLAGDTQYF
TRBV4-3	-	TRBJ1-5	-	TGCGCCAGCAGCCAAGACAGGGGATTCAATCAGCCCCAGCATTTT	CASSQDRGFNQPQHF
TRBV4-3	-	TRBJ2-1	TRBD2	TGCGCCAGCAGCCAAGATGGGGGACTAGCTGGCAATGAGCAGTTCTTC	CASSQDGGLAGNEQFF
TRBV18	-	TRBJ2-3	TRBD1	TGTGCCAGCTCACCTGGGACAGGGGGTAGGAATACGCAGTATTTT	CASSPGTGGRNTQYF
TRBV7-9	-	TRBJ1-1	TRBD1	TGTGCCAGCAGTAACGGGACAGGGAACACTGAAGCTTTCTTT	CASSNGTGNTEAFF
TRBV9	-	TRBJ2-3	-	TGTGCCAGCAGCCCCCAGCGAGGGGGCACAGATACGCAGTATTTT	CASSPQRGGTDTQYF
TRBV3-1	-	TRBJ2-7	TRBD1	TGTGCCAGCAGCCAACCGGGACAGGGCGCTTACGAGCAGTACTTC	CASSQPGQGAYEQYF
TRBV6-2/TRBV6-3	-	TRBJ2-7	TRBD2	TGTGCCAGCAGTTTGGCGCTAGCGGCCACCTACGAGCAGTACTTC	CASSLALAATYEQYF
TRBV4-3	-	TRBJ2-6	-	TGCGCCAGCAGCCAAGAGGGGACCGCCACCGTCCTGACTTTC	CASSQEGTATVLTF
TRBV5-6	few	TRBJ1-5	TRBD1	TGTGCCAGCAGCTGGGGGACAGGGATGGGGCCCCAGCATTTT	CASSWGTGMGPQHF
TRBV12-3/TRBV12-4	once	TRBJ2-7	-	TGTGCCAGCAGCTTTAACCCCGTCTCCGGGGCCTATCCCTACGAGCAGTACTTC	CASSFNPVSGAYPYEQYF
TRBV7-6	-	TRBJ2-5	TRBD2	TGTGCCAGCAGCCAGCGACTAGCGGGAGGGATGACCCAGTACTTC	CASSQRLAGGMTQYF
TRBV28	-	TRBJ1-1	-	TGTGCCAGCCAGACTTATCAGGGACCCAACACTGAAGCTTTCTTT	CASQTYQGPNTEAFF
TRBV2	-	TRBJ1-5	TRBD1	TGTGCCAGCAGTGACGGGGACAGGGGTGAGGGTCAATCCCAGCATTTT	CASSDGDRGEGQSQHF
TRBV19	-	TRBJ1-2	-	TGTGCCAGTAGTATAGTAACCGTGACCCCCTATGGCTACACCTTC	CASSIVTVTPYGYTF
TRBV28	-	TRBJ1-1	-	TGTGCCAGCAGGACTGCGGGCCTAATGAACACTGAAGCTTTCTTT	CASRTAGLMNTEAFF
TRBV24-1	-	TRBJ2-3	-	TGTGCCACCAGTGATTTGCAGGCGGGACAGTACGTACCAGATACGCAGTATTTT	CATSDLQAGQYVPDTQYF
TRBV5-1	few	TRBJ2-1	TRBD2	TGCGCCAGCAGCTTGGTGTTAGCGGGGATCTACAATGAGCAGTTCTTC	CASSLVLAGIYNEQFF
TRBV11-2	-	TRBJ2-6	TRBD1	TGTGCCAGCAGCTTAGGTGGGACAGGCTCTGGGGCCAACGTCCTGACTTTC	CASSLGGTGSGANVLTF
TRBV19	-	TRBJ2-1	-	TGTGCCAGTAACGACAGGAGCTCCTACAATGAGCAGTTCTTC	CASNDRSSYNEQFF
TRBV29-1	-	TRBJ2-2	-	TGCAGCGCCGAGGGGTCGAACCGATCGAACACCGGGGAGCTGTTTTTT	CSAEGSNRSNTGELFF
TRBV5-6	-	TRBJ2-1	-	TGTGCCAGCAGAGCGGGACACCGGCAGTTCTTC	CASRAGHRQFF
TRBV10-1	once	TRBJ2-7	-	TGCGCCAGCAGTGAGTGGAGGGAGCTTGGACACGAGCAGTACTTC	CASSEWRELGHEQYF
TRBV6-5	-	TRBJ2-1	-	TGTGCCAGCAGTTACGCACGGGTAAGCTCCTACAATGAGCAGTTCTTC	CASSYARVSSYNEQFF